Listed below are T cell receptor beta chains from one sample, sequenced in a study of blood T cell repertoires in COVID-19. Method: immunoSEQ multiplex PCR; TCRdb's copy keeps in-frame clones and lacks some. The table has around 200,000 clones, 80% to 90% seen once. The sample consisted of peripheral blood. The receptors here all came from a man aged 45-60 years with active or convalescent COVID-19. Each CDR3 is given without its conserved first and last residue. Fields, in order: clone size, V gene, CDR3 protein. Clone size, where shown, is once, few, many, or a class for clones that have expanded.

few	TRBV9	ASSVGIGLLERTNTGELF
NA	TRBV7-2	ASSLASNEKLF
NA	TRBV30	AWMTGGSGNTIY
NA	TRBV6-6	ASSPRGAGVVTDTQY
NA	TRBV7-2	ASSPRTGGSIHYGYT
NA	TRBV2	ASSGTGSYGYT
once	TRBV9	ASSARTGSNEQY
once	TRBV6-2/TRBV6-3	ASSYEGAGGSDEQF
NA	TRBV13	ASSPGQALYEQY
NA	TRBV7-9	ASSLTTLITEAF
NA	TRBV18	ASSMSGQGLYEQY
NA	TRBV12-3/TRBV12-4	ASSLWADGYT
once	TRBV6-5	ASMRGIVQPQH
NA	TRBV11-2	ASSPTGGLSYGYT
NA	TRBV19	ASSMGGATNEKLF
NA	TRBV12-5	ASGYSGGANNEQF
NA	TRBV6-4	ASLLAGAETQY
NA	TRBV7-9	ASSRGTDYGYT
few	TRBV5-1	ASSLITGASNEQF